The 11 T cell receptor beta chains below were found in one sample sequenced in a study of monozygotic twins with inflammatory bowel disease (dated by TCRdb to about 2019). The library was obtained by 5' RACE. Data came from an Illumina HiSeq 2500. After TCRdb reprocessed the reads, each CDR3 protein sequence was kept as one row, without DNA. The sample's table lists a count of about 330,000 distinct CDR3 sequences. The ten largest clonotypes hold 2% to 2.5% of the sample. The sequenced sample consisted of blood. These TCRs come from a human donor with ulcerative colitis or Crohn's disease, or a healthy co-twin of an affected twin (not recorded which).

This rearrangement joins TRBV27 to TRBJ2-4. From germline, CDR1 is MNHEY and CDR2 SMNVEV (reference sequence). The CDR3 is 15 residues long. This CDR3 reads CASQPHDTVKNIQYF.

The chain has TRBV4-1 and TRBJ1-6; there is no DNA to check the TCRdb D call of TRBD1. Germline assignment: CDR1 MGHRA and CDR2 YSYEKL. This CDR3 contains 15 residues. The CDR3: CASSQFGQGNSPLHF.

CDR3 protein: CAAAAPGGLDYFGEQFF. V and J are TRBV7-9 and TRBJ2-1; the TRBD2 assignment by TCRdb is unverifiable without DNA. The CDR3 extends over 17 amino acids. Germline lookup yields CDR1 SEHNR and CDR2 FQNEAQ (reference sequence).

This chain joins TRBV5-1 and TRBJ2-3; TCRdb gives TRBD2 as the D gene, but with no DNA this cannot be confirmed. The CDR3 has 15 residues. The germline CDR1 and CDR2 sequences are SGHRS and YFSETQ. CDR3 sequence: CASSRAGARTDTQYF. Combining the CDR3 with reference TRBV5-1 and TRBJ2-3 gives the whole variable domain KAGVTQTPRYLIKTRGQQVTLSCSPISGHRSVSWYQQTPGQGLQFLFEYFSETQRNKGNFPGRFSGRQFSNSRSEMNVSTLELGDSALYLCASSRAGARTDTQYFGPGTRLTVL.

J is TRBJ2-7 and V is TRBV6-1; TCRdb's D call of TRBD1 is untestable without DNA. This CDR3 contains 13 residues. Germline V CDR1 and CDR2: MNHNS, SASEGT. CDR3 sequence: CASSEWDIHEQYF.

The chain recombines TRBV9 with TRBJ1-2; the TCRdb call, TRBD1, lacks DNA for checking. There are 15 residues in the CDR3. Germline V gene lookup returns CDR1 SGDLS and CDR2 YYNGEE. The CDR3 spells CASSVGDRVNYGYTF.

This CDR3 is CASSPTTQRAEAFF. V is TRBV3-1 and J is TRBJ1-1. The CDR3 length is 14 residues. Germline V gene lookup returns CDR1 LGHDT and CDR2 YNNKEL (reference sequence).

This chain uses TRBV7-2 with TRBJ2-7; the TRBD1 assignment by TCRdb is unverifiable without DNA. Germline V gives CDR1 SGHTA, CDR2 FQGNSA. CDR3 size: 14 residues. The CDR3 loop reads CASSFRDSSYEQYF.

The chain joins TRBV27 to TRBJ2-7; the D gene TCRdb calls, TRBD2, cannot be checked with no DNA. Germline loops: CDR1 MNHEY, CDR2 SMNVEV (reference sequence). This CDR3 has 14 residues. Here the CDR3 reads CASSRGLAGREQYF.

The V call is TRBV20-1, the J call TRBJ2-1; the TCRdb D gene call, TRBD1, has no DNA to confirm it. This CDR3 is built from 14 residues. CDR1 DFQATT and CDR2 SNEGSKA come from the germline V gene (reference sequence). CDR3 region: CSARDFQGAHEQFF.

The chain uses TRBV2 and TRBJ2-1; TCRdb's D call of TRBD1 is untestable without DNA. This CDR3 is built from 14 residues. Per germline, CDR1 SNHLY and CDR2 FYNNEI. The CDR3 loop reads CASRSTGGGNEQFF.